These 31 T cell receptor beta chains came from one sample sequenced in a study of cytomegalovirus exposure and HLA in healthy donors. Primers for the PCR totalled 60 Vbeta and 13 Jbeta. Some clones are missing from TCRdb's copy, which holds only in-frame ones; the method was immunoSEQ multiplex PCR. The sample includes 150,000 to 200,000 clones, about four fifths of them seen just once. Sequencing input: PBMCs. These receptor sequences come from a woman in her forties or fifties in good health and CMV-seronegative.

The V call is TRBV9, the J call TRBJ1-2; TRBD1 is a possible D gene (6 bases). Germline lookup yields CDR1 SGDLS and CDR2 YYNGEE. The CDR3 length is 13 residues. V lost 4 bases, J lost 4 bases, and 11 bases lay in between. The CDR3 sequence: CASSMGQAYGYTF. CDR3 DNA sequence: TGTGCCAGCAGCATGGGACAAGCCTATGGCTACACCTTC.

The J gene is TRBJ1-6, the V gene TRBV19; D is unclear. Germline V CDR1 and CDR2: LNHDA, SQIVND (reference sequence). Deletions cut 7 bases from V and 0 bases from J, with 7 bases between. The CDR3 runs to 14 residues. The CDR3 nucleotides read TGTGCCAGTACGGGGAGCTCCTATAATTCACCCCTCCACTTT. Its protein product is CASTGSSYNSPLHF.

The chain combines TRBV7-2 with TRBJ1-5; 9 bases line up with TRBD1. This CDR3 has 13 residues. V lost 5 bases and J lost 4; bases outside the gene matches: 0. Per germline, CDR1 SGHTA and CDR2 FQGNSA. DNA of the CDR3: TGTGCCAGCAGCGGACAGGGGAATCAGCCCCAGCATTTT. This translates into CASSGQGNQPQHF.

The rearrangement joins TRBV28 to TRBJ2-5; D call uncertain. Germline V gives CDR1 MDHEN, CDR2 SYDVKM. The CDR3 has 14 amino acids. V lost 5 bases to trimming and J lost 4 bases, with 14 bases between them. The CDR3 DNA sequence: TGTGCCAGCAGTCCCCACAAGCCGGGAGAGACCCAGTACTTC. Its protein product is CASSPHKPGETQYF.

The CDR3: CASRWDRGDTEAFF. The DNA of the CDR3 is TGCGCCAGCAGATGGGACAGGGGAGACACTGAAGCTTTCTTT. This rearrangement joins TRBV5-1 to TRBJ1-1; TRBD1 aligns across 10 bases. V shed 5 bases, J shed 3 bases, and the junction held 4 bases outside the gene matches. In germline, CDR1 is SGHRS, CDR2 YFSETQ. The CDR3 has 14 residues.

This clone was counted a few times. The chain joins TRBV10-1 to TRBJ1-5, with D possibly TRBD1 on 5 matching bases. CDR1 and CDR2 from the germline V gene are WNHNN and SYGVQD (reference sequence). The CDR3 extends over 15 amino acids. V lost 9 bases and J 2 bases, leaving 17 bases between the germline ends. The chain's CDR3 is CARSTGQKGNQPQHF. The CDR3 nucleotides read TGCGCCAGATCAACAGGCCAGAAGGGCAATCAGCCCCAGCATTTT.

Concerning this clone itself: Other nucleotide sequences in the sample specify the same CDR3. V and J are TRBV15 and TRBJ1-2, with 9 nucleotides matching TRBD1. Trimming cost V 3 bases and J 5 bases; bases outside gene matches: 4. The CDR3 has 14 residues. Germline V gives CDR1 LNHNV, CDR2 YYDKDF (reference sequence). The CDR3 DNA sequence: TGTGCCACCAGCAGTGGGACAGGGTTTTATGGCTACACCTTC. This encodes CATSSGTGFYGYTF.

This clone was seen just once. The chain carries TRBV28 and TRBJ1-1; D not certain. The CDR3 length is 12 residues. The V and J ends lost 3 bases and 8 bases respectively, with 10 bases between them. The V gene's germline CDR1 is MDHEN and CDR2 SYDVKM. The CDR3: CASSFRAGEAFF. In DNA, the CDR3 is TGTGCCAGCAGTTTCCGGGCGGGCGAAGCTTTCTTT.

This sequence joins TRBV19 and TRBJ2-5, with D unresolved. This CDR3 is built from 13 residues. Germline CDR1 and CDR2: LNHDA and SQIVND (reference sequence). Trimming stripped 1 base from V and 5 bases from J, with 8 bases between. The CDR3 loop is CASSIGHPETQYF. DNA for the CDR3: TGTGCCAGTAGTATAGGGCATCCGGAGACCCAGTACTTC.

The chain joins TRBV21-1 to TRBJ2-1; the DNA was not used to check the table's D call, TRBD1. TRBV21-1 is a pseudogene locus. The CDR3 loop spans 16 amino acids. CDR3 DNA: TGTGCCAGCAGCCCGAGGGACAGGGAATCCTACAATGAGCAGTTCTTC. Encoded protein: CASSPRDRESYNEQFF.

The V gene is TRBV30, the J gene TRBJ2-1; D call uncertain. This CDR3 has 17 amino acids. Trimming removed 1 base from V and 0 bases from J, with 16 bases in between. The germline V gene encodes CDR1 GTSNPN and CDR2 SVGIG (reference sequence). The CDR3 DNA follows: TGTGCCTGGAGTGGATCATTGGGCCATAGCTCCTACAATGAGCAGTTCTTC. Its translation is CAWSGSLGHSSYNEQFF. Based on the CDR3 plus reference TRBV30 and TRBJ2-1, the full variable domain is SQTIHQWPATLVQPVGSPLSLECTVEGTSNPNLYWYRQAAGRGLQLLFYSVGIGQISSEVPQNLSASRPQDRQFILSSKKLLLSDSGFYLCAWSGSLGHSSYNEQFFGPGTRLTVL.

The chain has TRBV7-2 and TRBJ2-5, with a weak D call TRBD1 (5 bases). TRBJ2-7 explains the end of the DNA better; the J call may be wrong. The CDR3 is 15 residues long. CDR1 is SGHTA, CDR2 FQGNSA, per germline. CDR3 sequence: CASSLAVGPSYEQYF. CDR3 bases: TGTGCCAGCAGCTTAGCGGTGGGGCCAAGCTACGAGCAGTACTTC.

The chain employs TRBV28 and TRBJ2-7, with a weak D call TRBD1 (6 bases). V lost 5 bases and J 3 bases, leaving 17 bases between the germline ends. The CDR3 runs 15 residues. From germline, CDR1 is MDHEN and CDR2 SYDVKM. CDR3 sequence (DNA): TGTGCCAGCAGTCCTGACAGGCGGCGAGACTACGAGCAGTACTTC. It specifies CASSPDRRRDYEQYF.

The V call is TRBV10-2, the J call TRBJ2-6; 8 nucleotides match TRBD1. Looked up from germline, CDR1 is WSHSY and CDR2 is SAAADI. J gave up 0 bases and V 4 bases, and 8 bases lay outside the gene matches. The CDR3 runs 18 residues. The CDR3 DNA reads as TGCGCCAGCAGTGCGACCGACAGGGGACTCTCTGGGGCCAACGTCCTGACTTTC. This translates into CASSATDRGLSGANVLTF.

V gene TRBV19 combines with J gene TRBJ1-3; 8 nucleotides agree with TRBD1. Germline assignment: CDR1 LNHDA and CDR2 SQIVND (reference sequence). There are 16 residues in the CDR3. Trimming cost V 5 bases and J 3 bases; bases outside gene matches: 9. The CDR3 sequence is CASSQIRGRYGNTIYF. DNA of the CDR3: TGTGCCAGTAGTCAAATCAGGGGGCGTTATGGAAACACCATATATTTT. Filled out from reference TRBV19 and TRBJ1-3, the complete variable domain reads DGGITQSPKYLFRKEGQNVTLSCEQNLNHDAMYWYRQDPGQGLRLIYYSQIVNDFQKGDIAEGYSVSREKKESFPLTVTSAQKNPTAFYLCASSQIRGRYGNTIYFGEGSWLTVV.

This clone showed up just a few times. The rearrangement links TRBV28 to TRBJ1-6; 7 bases align to TRBD1. V lost 8 bases, J lost 4 bases, and 5 bases stayed unmatched. Germline V gene data show CDR1 as MDHEN and CDR2 as SYDVKM. This CDR3 has 14 residues. The CDR3 reads CASGDRSYNSPLHF. In DNA form, the CDR3 reads TGTGCCAGCGGGGACAGATCTTATAATTCACCCCTCCACTTT.

The rearrangement joins TRBV2 to TRBJ1-2; D possibly corresponds to TRBD1 (6 bases). Trimming shortened V by 7 bases and J by 1 base, and 13 bases separated the two germline ends. CDR1 and CDR2 (germline): SNHLY, FYNNEI. This CDR3 contains 14 residues. CDR3 nucleotides: TGTGCCAGCAAGGGAACAGGGCATAACTATGGCTACACCTTC. Amino acid sequence: CASKGTGHNYGYTF.

This chain joins TRBV14 and TRBJ1-6; possible D gene TRBD1, 5 bases. Per germline, CDR1 SGHDN and CDR2 FVKESK. The CDR3 contains 14 residues. V was cut by 4 bases and J by 7 bases, with 11 bases left in between. The CDR3 sequence: CASSRQMGNSPLHF. The CDR3 DNA is TGTGCCAGCAGCCGACAGATGGGCAATTCACCCCTCCACTTT.

The chain employs TRBV5-1 and TRBJ2-1, with 13 bases identical to TRBD2. Germline values: CDR1 SGHRS, CDR2 YFSETQ. The CDR3 consists of 17 residues. With V trimmed by 2 bases and J by 9 bases, 11 bases remained unmatched. CDR3 nucleotide sequence: TGCGCCAGCAGCTTAAGGTTCGGGACTAGCGGGACAGGTGAGCAGTTCTTC. It specifies CASSLRFGTSGTGEQFF.

This chain joins TRBV6-6 and TRBJ1-6; TRBD1 matches at 9 bases. The CDR3 has 14 amino acids. The ends lost 6 bases at V and 8 bases at J; junction bases unmatched: 5. Germline V gives CDR1 MNHNY, CDR2 SVGAGI (reference sequence). The CDR3 nucleotides read TGTGCCAGCAGCCCCGGGACAGGGTATTCACCCCTCCACTTT. Residues: CASSPGTGYSPLHF.

The chain uses TRBV5-4 and TRBJ1-1; a possible D gene is TRBD1 (5 bases). Looked up from germline, CDR1 is SGHNT and CDR2 is YYREEE (reference sequence). This CDR3 spans 16 amino acids. Trimming cost V 4 bases and J 4 bases, with 20 bases left between them. DNA of the CDR3: TGTGCCAGCAGCGTAGGGCAGGGAAGTATGGCCACTGAAGCTTTCTTT. This codes for CASSVGQGSMATEAFF.

The chain joins TRBV7-9 to TRBJ2-1, with TRBD2 identical over 10 bases. There are 17 residues in the CDR3. V was clipped by 1 base and J by 7 bases; unmatched bases: 10. The germline gives CDR1 SEHNR, CDR2 FQNEAQ (reference sequence). The CDR3 coding sequence is TGTGCCAGCAGCTTAGGGGTGTCCAGCGGGGGGGCTAATGAGCAGTTCTTC. This codes for CASSLGVSSGGANEQFF. Complete variable domain (other parts from reference TRBV7-9 and TRBJ2-1): DTGVSQNPRHKITKRGQNVTFRCDPISEHNRLYWYRQTLGQGPEFLTYFQNEAQLEKSRLLSDRFSAERPKGSFSTLEIQRTEQGDSAMYLCASSLGVSSGGANEQFFGPGTRLTVL.

The chain joins TRBV14 to TRBJ2-7; TRBD2 might be the D (6 bases). Trimming removed 4 bases at V and 6 bases at J, with 16 bases between. Germline V gene sequence: CDR1 SGHDN, CDR2 FVKESK. The CDR3 consists of 14 residues. CDR3 protein: CASSLRGARGEQYF. The CDR3 nucleotides read TGTGCCAGCAGCCTCCGCGGGGCAAGAGGCGAGCAGTACTTC.

The chain recombines TRBV28 with TRBJ1-1; tentatively, D is TRBD1 (6 bases). Germline values: CDR1 MDHEN, CDR2 SYDVKM. Trimming took off 3 bases at V and 0 bases at J, with 8 bases between the two ends. CDR3 length: 14 amino acids. CDR3 nucleotides: TGTGCCAGCAGTTTGGACAGTATGAACACTGAAGCTTTCTTT. Its translation is CASSLDSMNTEAFF.

V and J are TRBV5-1 and TRBJ2-1; D is possibly TRBD2 (6 bases). The CDR3 length is 15 residues. V lost 0 bases to trimming and J lost 10 bases, with 17 bases between them. CDR1 and CDR2 from the germline V gene are SGHRS and YFSETQ. DNA for the CDR3: TGCGCCAGCAGCTTGGATAGCGGTGCCCCCAGAGAGCAGTTCTTC. It is translated as CASSLDSGAPREQFF.

CDR3 loop: CASSQGGSGEHSSFF. CDR3 in DNA: TGCGCCAGCAGCCAAGGTGGCTCGGGGGAGCACTCCTCGTTCTTC. V gene TRBV4-1 combines with J gene TRBJ2-1; TRBD2 is a possible D gene (6 bases). The V gene lost 1 base and the J gene lost 15 bases, with 22 bases spanning the gap. Germline V CDR1 and CDR2: MGHRA, YSYEKL. The length of the CDR3 is 15 residues.

The rearrangement links TRBV28 to TRBJ2-3; 8 bases are shared with TRBD1. CDR3 length: 16 amino acids. The V segment lost 2 bases and the J segment 5 bases; nucleotides outside the gene matches: 9. Germline loops: CDR1 MDHEN, CDR2 SYDVKM. In nucleotides, the CDR3 is TGTGCCAGCAGTTTACGAGGCAGGGGGCGAGGAGATACGCAGTATTTT. Amino acids: CASSLRGRGRGDTQYF.

The chain couples TRBV27 to TRBJ1-1; TRBD1 matches at 7 bases. Germline V gives CDR1 MNHEY, CDR2 SMNVEV (reference sequence). The CDR3 has 14 residues. The V gene end was trimmed by 3 bases and the J gene end by 1 base; junction bases not matched to a gene: 2. CDR3 nucleotide sequence: TGTGCCAGCAGTTTCAGGGGGGAGAACACTGAAGCTTTCTTT. Encoded protein: CASSFRGENTEAFF.

V is TRBV12-5 and J is TRBJ2-5; TRBD2 matches at 8 bases. This CDR3 has 13 amino acids. V dropped 6 bases and J dropped 7; count of bases not matched to a gene: 7. CDR1 and CDR2 (germline): LGHNT, FRNRAP. The CDR3 coding sequence is TGTGCTAGTGGGACTAGCGCCCTTGGGACCCAGTACTTC. Encoded protein: CASGTSALGTQYF.

The chain combines TRBV27 with TRBJ2-3, with TRBD1 as a possible D gene (5 bases). V lost 4 bases to trimming and J lost 0 bases, with 8 bases between them. The CDR3 consists of 14 residues. Per germline, CDR1 MNHEY and CDR2 SMNVEV (reference sequence). The CDR3 DNA follows: TGTGCCAGCAGTTCGACAGACAGCACAGATACGCAGTATTTT. Its translation: CASSSTDSTDTQYF.

This chain joins TRBV7-6 and TRBJ2-5, with 10 bases fitting TRBD1. The germline gives CDR1 SGHVS, CDR2 FNYEAQ. With V trimmed by 1 base and J by 5 bases, 10 bases remained unmatched. This CDR3 comprises 17 residues. The CDR3 DNA reads TGTGCCAGCAGCTTAGTCGCAGACAGGGGGCGCATCGAGACCCAGTACTTC. Protein sequence: CASSLVADRGRIETQYF.